The rows below give T cell receptor beta chains drawn from one sample of a study of patients and donors after allogeneic stem cell transplantation. Each CDR3 protein gets one entry after TCRdb re-called the RT-PCR reads with MiXCR. The table records more than 150,000 distinct CDR3 sequences, about 24% of them present only once. The sequenced sample was blood, either unsorted or a sorted T cell fraction (not recorded which). The receptors here all came from a human donor who was either an allogeneic HSCT recipient or a stem cell or donor lymphocyte infusion donor (not recorded which). It is not recorded whose cells these are; they may come from a transplant donor. Both conserved end residues are trimmed from each CDR3.

V gene	CDR3 protein
TRBV12-3/TRBV12-4	ASSRTSGRIDTQY
TRBV20-1	SAIPGSKYEQY
TRBV6-5	ASSYFRGGPGNTIY
TRBV7-9	ASSLVSGSRGSRDYGYT
TRBV10-3	AISASGANNEQF
TRBV3-1	ASSPGLITEAF
TRBV19	ASSRDRVSEAF
TRBV18	ASSPITVSRSSGANVLT
TRBV4-1	ASSQLGSKVDEQY
TRBV4-2	ASSHRSYEQY
TRBV5-1	ASSLTYSGAKF
TRBV10-3	AISGGQNEKLF
TRBV5-1	ASSLSFSDGYGYT
TRBV3-1	ASSQKTDPRWT
TRBV29-1	SVQATNTGELF
TRBV20-1	SVGLYNEQF
TRBV10-3	AISDLAHTGELF
TRBV12-3/TRBV12-4	AGSLQGGNEKLF
TRBV21-1	ASSKVTVYEQY
TRBV3-1	ASSQGLAGGPLAPDTQY
TRBV7-9	ASSGGPAAF
TRBV3-1	ASSQVRIDSNNTEAF
TRBV9	ASSVENRQETQY
TRBV7-9	ASSFSRRLSGNTIY
TRBV5-5	ASSLVGLAYEQF
TRBV5-1	ASSAGRPNTEAF
TRBV15	ATSRADSGNTIY
TRBV24-1	ATSEWTDSTDTQY
TRBV12-3/TRBV12-4	ASSSGGLAGTGELF
TRBV12-3/TRBV12-4	ASSLVANTGELF
TRBV20-1	SARGDYSYEQY
TRBV7-9	ASSRGTGKPKPTNEKLF
TRBV12-3/TRBV12-4	ASTRDISSNQPQH
TRBV29-1	SGTGYRNTEAF
TRBV3-1	ASSSVFSRGHTSNQPQH
TRBV6-5	ASSYSGSGTEAF
TRBV12-3/TRBV12-4	ASSYGVNTEAF
TRBV12-3/TRBV12-4	ASSPGVDEQF
TRBV5-1	ASSPGQITEAF
TRBV24-1	ASTGIRHLPPRTEAF
TRBV3-2	ASSQNTGASTDTQY
TRBV12-3/TRBV12-4	ASSGNVDGYTEAF
TRBV6-6	ASRDAGGNHVDEQF
TRBV12-3/TRBV12-4	ASSLSPRLAGGAYEQY
TRBV15	ATSPRAQDVAF
TRBV5-1	ASSDRLWGETQY
TRBV29-1	SAGAGGFVGTGELF
TRBV20-1	SARTRRGVYGYT
TRBV6-5	ASSYGGGGYT
TRBV20-1	SARDLAGYSYNEQF
TRBV20-1	SARPSALSPLAKNIQY
TRBV5-1	ASSSSSDRNNSPLH
TRBV9	ASSVVPSGGSNSPLH
TRBV6-2/TRBV6-3	ASSFWAYTFYEQY
TRBV25-1	ASSATGTGEQY
TRBV12-3/TRBV12-4	ASSIRVQETQY
TRBV2	ASSEEDRGGNEQF
TRBV20-1	SARGQGGLGEKLF
TRBV5-1	ASSSSPTRDRNPAF